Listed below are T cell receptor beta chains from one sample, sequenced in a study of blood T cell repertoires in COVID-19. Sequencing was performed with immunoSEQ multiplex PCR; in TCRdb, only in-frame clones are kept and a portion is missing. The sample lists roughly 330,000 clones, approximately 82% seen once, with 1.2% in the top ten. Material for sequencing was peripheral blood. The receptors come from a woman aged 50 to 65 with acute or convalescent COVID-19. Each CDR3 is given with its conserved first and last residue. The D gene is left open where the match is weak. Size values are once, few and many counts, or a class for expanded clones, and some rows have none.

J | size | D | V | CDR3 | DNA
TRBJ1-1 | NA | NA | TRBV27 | CASSSVQGNTEAFF | TGTGCCAGCAGTTCCGTCCAGGGGAACACTGAAGCTTTCTTT
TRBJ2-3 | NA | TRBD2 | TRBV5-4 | CASSLAVAGGADTQYF | TGTGCCAGCAGCTTGGCGGTAGCGGGGGGCGCAGATACGCAGTATTTT
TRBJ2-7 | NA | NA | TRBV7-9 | CASSLRDIVYEQYF | TGTGCCAGCAGCTTACGGGACATAGTCTACGAGCAGTACTTC
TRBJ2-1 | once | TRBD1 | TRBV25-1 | CASRTGAQAEQFF | TGTGCCAGCAGGACAGGGGCTCAAGCTGAGCAGTTCTTC
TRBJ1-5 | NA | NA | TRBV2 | CASSPGSFRNQPQHF | TGTGCCAGCAGCCCAGGAAGTTTCCGAAATCAGCCCCAGCATTTT
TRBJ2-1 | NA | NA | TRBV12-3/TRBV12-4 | CASRIQGHEQFF | TGTGCCAGCAGAATACAGGGCCATGAGCAGTTCTTC
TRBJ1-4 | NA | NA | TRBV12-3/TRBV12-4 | CASGVGLEKLFF | TGTGCCAGCGGCGTGGGGCTTGAAAAACTGTTTTTT
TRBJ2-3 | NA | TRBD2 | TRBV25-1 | CARPPSPASGVGDTQYF | TGTGCCCGGCCACCATCCCCGGCCAGCGGGGTCGGAGATACGCAGTATTTT
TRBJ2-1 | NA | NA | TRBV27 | CASSTGTARLVHNEQFF | TGTGCCAGCAGTACGGGGACTGCTAGGTTAGTACACAATGAGCAGTTCTTC
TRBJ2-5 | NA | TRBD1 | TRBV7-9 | CASSHPDREEETQYF | TGTGCCAGCAGCCACCCCGACAGGGAAGAAGAGACCCAGTACTTC
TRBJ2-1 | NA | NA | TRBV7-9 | CASSFDTRFYNEQFF | TGTGCCAGCAGCTTCGACACCCGCTTTTACAATGAGCAGTTCTTC
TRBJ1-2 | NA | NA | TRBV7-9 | CASSSIDTYGYTF | TGTGCCAGCAGCTCTATCGACACCTATGGCTACACCTTC
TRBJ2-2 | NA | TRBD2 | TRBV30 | CAWSPLSGRVGTGELFF | TGTGCCTGGAGTCCCCTTAGCGGGAGGGTAGGGACCGGGGAGCTGTTTTTT
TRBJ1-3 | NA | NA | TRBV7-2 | CASSYVRGISSGNTIYF | TGTGCCAGCAGCTACGTACGGGGTATTTCCTCTGGAAACACCATATATTTT
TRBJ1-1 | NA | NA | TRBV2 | CASRRAVEGNTEAFF | TGTGCCAGCAGGAGAGCGGTAGAGGGGAACACTGAAGCTTTCTTT
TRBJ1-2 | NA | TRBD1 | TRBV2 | CASSDGTGRHTF | TGTGCCAGCAGTGACGGGACAGGGAGGCACACCTTC